The 27 T cell receptor beta chains below come from one sample, sequenced in a study of T cell changes during pregnancy in multiple sclerosis. Method: immunoSEQ multiplex PCR; TCRdb's copy keeps in-frame clones and lacks some. In the table there are tens of thousands of clones, 80% to 95% of which are singletons. The sequencing used CD4+ T cells from peripheral blood mononuclear cells, collected before pregnancy. The receptors come from a female donor with multiple sclerosis, enrolled in a pregnancy study.

The gene calls are TRBV5-1 and TRBJ1-5, with no clear D. CDR1 is SGHRS and CDR2 is YFSETQ in the germline V gene. The V and J ends lost 0 bases and 0 bases respectively, with 7 bases between them. This CDR3 region has 15 residues. DNA of the CDR3: TGCGCCAGCAGCTTGGGAGTTAATAGCAATCAGCCCCAGCATTTT. Translation: CASSLGVNSNQPQHF.

The chain has TRBV11-2 and TRBJ2-2, with 13 bases that match TRBD2. The CDR3 consists of 17 residues. Germline V gene lookup returns CDR1 SGHAT and CDR2 FQNNGV. V was pared by 5 bases and J by 5 bases, with 8 bases of the junction left unmatched. The DNA for the CDR3 is TGTGCCAGCAGCCAAGGACTAGCGGGAGAAAGGACCGGGGAGCTGTTTTTT. Translated, it gives CASSQGLAGERTGELFF.

This chain connects TRBV18 to TRBJ2-6; the match to TRBD1 covers 10 bases. CDR1 is KGHSH and CDR2 is LQKENI in the germline V gene. This CDR3 comprises 18 residues. V trimming: 6 bases; J trimming: 0 bases; junction bases outside the gene matches: 8. This CDR3 is CASSSKGQGISGANVLTF. The CDR3 bases are TGTGCCAGCTCCAGTAAGGGACAGGGGATCTCTGGGGCCAACGTCCTGACTTTC.

The chain uses TRBV19 and TRBJ1-5; 9 positions agree with TRBD1. V shed 5 bases and J 2 bases; nucleotides not matched to a gene: 4. Germline CDR1 reads LNHDA; CDR2 reads SQIVND (reference sequence). The CDR3 runs 15 residues. CDR3: CASSSWTGGNQPQHF. DNA for the CDR3: TGTGCCAGTAGTTCCTGGACAGGGGGCAATCAGCCCCAGCATTTT.

The chain uses TRBV29-1 and TRBJ1-1, with TRBD1 as a possible D gene (5 bases). Germline CDR1 reads SQVTM; CDR2 reads ANQGSEA. V was cut by 6 bases and J by 1 base, with 15 bases left in between. The CDR3 consists of 14 residues. This chain's CDR3 is CSVGEGAWNTEAFF. Here the CDR3 DNA reads TGCAGCGTAGGCGAAGGGGCCTGGAACACTGAAGCTTTCTTT.

The sample holds one count of this clone. V is TRBV5-1 and J is TRBJ2-5; D gene uncertain. The germline gives CDR1 SGHRS, CDR2 YFSETQ. V lost 0 bases and J 3 bases, leaving 12 bases between the germline ends. CDR3 length: 15 amino acids. The CDR3 is CASSLDIPPEETQYF. The CDR3 nucleotides are TGCGCCAGCAGCTTGGACATCCCCCCAGAAGAGACCCAGTACTTC.

The CDR3 DNA sequence: TGCAGCGTTGGAGGAGGACTAGCGGAAATAGTCTACAATGAGCAGTTCTTC. This codes for CSVGGGLAEIVYNEQFF. The chain combines TRBV29-1 with TRBJ2-1; 10 nucleotides align to TRBD2. Germline V gene lookup returns CDR1 SQVTM and CDR2 ANQGSEA. V lost 4 bases and J lost 3; bases outside the gene matches: 12. The CDR3 has 17 residues.

This clone has more than one count but fewer than ten. The rearrangement uses TRBV18 and TRBJ2-7; 9 positions match TRBD1. Trimming took 1 base from V and 2 from J; bases not matched to a gene: 6. The CDR3 totals 16 residues. Germline loops: CDR1 KGHSH, CDR2 LQKENI. In DNA form, the CDR3 reads TGTGCCAGCTCACCACGGGACCGGGACAGGGCCTACGAGCAGTACTTC. It yields the protein CASSPRDRDRAYEQYF.

This rearrangement joins TRBV7-2 to TRBJ1-1; D perhaps matches TRBD1 (6 bases). The CDR3 spans 14 residues. The germline gives CDR1 SGHTA, CDR2 FQGNSA. Trimming took 5 bases from V and 0 from J, leaving 10 bases between them. CDR3 DNA sequence: TGTGCCAGCAGCCGGTACAGGGTGAACACTGAAGCTTTCTTT. Amino acids: CASSRYRVNTEAFF.

This rearrangement joins TRBV29-1 to TRBJ2-7; 14 positions match TRBD2. V gave up 4 bases and J gave up 1 base; unmatched junction bases: 3. The CDR3 length is 15 residues. Germline CDR1 and CDR2: SQVTM and ANQGSEA. The CDR3 DNA is TGCAGCGTTGTCGGGACTAGCGGGGGTTCCTACGAGCAGTACTTC. Protein sequence: CSVVGTSGGSYEQYF.

The chain joins TRBV4-2 to TRBJ2-7, with TRBD2 matching over 10 bases. The CDR3 runs to 16 residues. CDR1 is LGHNA, CDR2 YNFKEQ, per germline. After removal of 5 bases from V and 0 bases from J, the junction contained 7 bases not matched to a gene. CDR3 sequence (DNA): TGTGCCAGCAGCGCCCTAGCGGGAGCGAGCTCCTACGAGCAGTACTTC. Its protein is CASSALAGASSYEQYF.

The V gene is TRBV29-1, the J gene TRBJ1-2; D is unresolved. The V gene lost 0 bases and the J gene lost 3 bases, with 11 bases spanning the gap. This CDR3 is 14 amino acids long. Germline CDR1 SQVTM, CDR2 ANQGSEA. The CDR3: CSVEDRAGYYGYTF. For the CDR3, the DNA is TGCAGCGTTGAAGATCGTGCGGGCTACTATGGCTACACCTTC.

The sample holds one count of this clone. The chain joins TRBV4-2 to TRBJ2-5; 10 positions match TRBD2. The CDR3 loop spans 16 amino acids. Germline V gives CDR1 LGHNA, CDR2 YNFKEQ. After removal of 2 bases from V and 5 bases from J, the junction contained 8 bases not matched to a gene. CDR3 nucleotides: TGTGCCAGCAGCCAATCCGGGACTAGCGAGTCGGAGACCCAGTACTTC. Its protein is CASSQSGTSESETQYF.

This CDR3 is CASSPYGSGDSYNEQFF. DNA for the CDR3: TGTGCCAGCAGCCCCTACGGATCGGGGGACTCCTACAATGAGCAGTTCTTC. The chain uses TRBV7-2 and TRBJ2-1; D might be TRBD2 (6 bases). Trimming left V 5 bases short and J 0 bases short, with 17 bases between. Germline CDR1 reads SGHTA; CDR2 reads FQGNSA. The CDR3 has 17 residues. The entire variable domain, with the rest obtained from reference TRBV7-2 and TRBJ2-1, is as follows: GAGVSQSPSNKVTEKGKDVELRCDPISGHTALYWYRQSLGQGLEFLIYFQGNSAPDKSGLPSDRFSAERTGGSVSTLTIQRTQQEDSAVYLCASSPYGSGDSYNEQFFGPGTRLTVL.

The chain is built from TRBV5-1 and TRBJ2-7; D remains ambiguous. V was cut by 0 bases and J by 4 bases, with 5 bases left in between. This CDR3 region has 12 residues. CDR1 and CDR2 from the germline V gene are SGHRS and YFSETQ. CDR3 nucleotide sequence: TGCGCCAGCAGCTTGGGAGAATACGAGCAGTACTTC. Encoded protein: CASSLGEYEQYF.

This clone has at least ten counts. This sequence joins TRBV15 and TRBJ2-7, with D tentatively TRBD1 (6 bases). The CDR3 has 14 amino acids. Germline V CDR1 and CDR2: LNHNV, YYDKDF (reference sequence). The V end was cut by 5 bases, the J end by 6 bases, with 17 bases between. This CDR3 is CATSQRKTGSEQYF. CDR3 DNA: TGTGCCACCAGCCAGAGGAAAACAGGGAGCGAGCAGTACTTC.

The chain recombines TRBV7-7 with TRBJ2-5; 9 bases fit TRBD1. With V trimmed by 6 bases and J by 7 bases, 3 bases remained unmatched. This CDR3 region has 12 residues. Germline V gene lookup returns CDR1 SSHAT and CDR2 FNYEAQ (reference sequence). This CDR3 is CASSKDRGTQYF. CDR3 sequence (DNA): TGTGCCAGCAGTAAGGACAGGGGGACCCAGTACTTC.

CDR3 amino acids: CASRFTLSNTEAFF. The CDR3, as DNA: TGTGCCAGCAGATTCACACTAAGTAACACTGAAGCTTTCTTT. V usage is TRBV6-5 and J usage is TRBJ1-1; D gene uncertain. The CDR3 length is 14 residues. V dropped 6 bases and J dropped 2 bases, with 13 bases sitting between them. CDR1 and CDR2 from the germline V gene are MNHEY and SVGAGI.

The CDR3 DNA is TGTGCCAGCAGCTTAGATTACAATCAGCCCCAGCATTTT. Residues: CASSLDYNQPQHF. The chain uses TRBV7-2 and TRBJ1-5; D gene ambiguous. The CDR3 is made up of 13 amino acids. Germline V gives CDR1 SGHTA, CDR2 FQGNSA. V lost 1 base and J lost 3, with 4 bases in between.

The V and J genes are TRBV11-3 and TRBJ2-1; the D gene is possibly TRBD1 (6 bases). This CDR3 is 16 amino acids long. V was trimmed by 1 base and J by 0 bases, leaving 10 bases between them. Germline CDR1 SGHNT, CDR2 YENEEA. The CDR3: CASSLGGPSSYNEQFF. The CDR3 bases are TGTGCCAGCAGCTTAGGGGGGCCTAGCTCCTACAATGAGCAGTTCTTC.

The chain couples TRBV6-1 to TRBJ1-5, with D tentatively TRBD1 (5 bases). Trimming removed 4 bases from V and 0 bases from J, with 13 bases in between. The germline V gene has CDR1 MNHNS and CDR2 SASEGT. CDR3 length equals 16 residues. The CDR3 bases are TGTGCCAGCAGTGTGGCAGGGCAAGTTAGCAATCAGCCCCAGCATTTT. Protein: CASSVAGQVSNQPQHF.

The rearrangement uses TRBV11-2 and TRBJ2-7; 8 bases agree with TRBD2. The CDR3 loop spans 18 amino acids. V shed 1 base and J 0 bases; nucleotides not matched to a gene: 11. Germline values: CDR1 SGHAT, CDR2 FQNNGV. CDR3 nucleotides: TGTGCCAGCAGCTTAGCGAGAAGCGGGGGCTCCTTCTCCTACGAGCAGTACTTC. Protein sequence: CASSLARSGGSFSYEQYF.

This chain links TRBV21-1 with TRBJ2-3; the D call of TRBD2 is as the table states it, not checked on the DNA. TRBV21-1 is tagged as a pseudogene. The CDR3 extends over 18 amino acids. The chain's CDR3 is CASSKEKAGALSTDTQYF. The CDR3 nucleotides read TGTGCCAGCAGCAAAGAAAAAGCCGGAGCTCTAAGCACAGATACGCAGTATTTT.

To note about this clone: The same CDR3 can be traced to other DNA sequences in this sample. The chain uses TRBV5-1 and TRBJ2-1; the match to TRBD2 covers 10 bases. CDR1 SGHRS and CDR2 YFSETQ come from the germline V gene. V lost 3 bases to trimming and J lost 4 bases; unmatched junction nucleotides: 4. The CDR3 totals 15 residues. The CDR3 sequence: CASSSTSGLYNEQFF. CDR3 nucleotides: TGCGCCAGCAGCTCGACTAGCGGGTTATACAATGAGCAGTTCTTC.

V is TRBV19 and J is TRBJ1-5; no clear D. The CDR3 contains 16 residues. Trimming removed 1 base at V and 6 bases at J, with 16 bases between. Germline V gene lookup returns CDR1 LNHDA and CDR2 SQIVND (reference sequence). The CDR3 DNA is TGTGCCAGTAGTATAGGTGGAGTGGGTGCCCTTCAGCCCCAGCATTTT. It translates to CASSIGGVGALQPQHF.

V gene TRBV7-3 combines with J gene TRBJ1-2, with 9 bases identical to TRBD1. CDR1 and CDR2 from the germline V gene are SGHTA and FQGTGA. The junction had 6 bases not matched to a gene; V was cut back by 4 bases and J by 3 bases. The CDR3 is 15 amino acids. The CDR3 loop is CASSSQGADDYGYTF. In DNA, the CDR3 is TGTGCCAGCAGCTCACAGGGGGCTGACGACTATGGCTACACCTTC.

V usage is TRBV29-1 and J usage is TRBJ2-5; D is perhaps TRBD1 (6 bases). The germline V and J ends were trimmed by 4 bases and 5 bases, with 11 bases remaining between them. The CDR3 runs 12 residues. From germline, CDR1 is SQVTM and CDR2 ANQGSEA. The CDR3 nucleotides read TGCAGCGTTGGTACAGGGATGGAGACCCAGTACTTC. This gives the protein CSVGTGMETQYF.